The clone carrying this T cell receptor beta chain has more than one count but fewer than ten. The data were obtained in a study of early T cells in non-severe SARS-CoV-2 infection. Individual cDNA molecules were tagged with unique molecular identifiers, the study reported. TCRdb redid the calling of the 5' RACE reads with MiXCR, one entry per CDR3 protein. The sample contains about 92,000 distinct CDR3 sequences, roughly 15% of which appear only once. The CDR3 is made up of 14 amino acids. Deletions cut 6 bases from V and 3 bases from J, with 14 bases between. The sequencing input was whole blood. This receptor was taken from an adult who was a healthcare worker with PCR-confirmed SARS-CoV-2 infection or an uninfected control (not recorded which). The chain employs TRBV12-3 or TRBV12-4 and TRBJ1-1; D is undetermined. The CDR3 DNA reads TGTGCCAGCAGACTGAGGGAATATGACACTGAAGCTTTCTTT. Translated, it gives CASRLREYDTEAFF.